Detailed here is one TCR beta chain. Its cognate antigen is unknown. This entry comes from a study of early stage breast cancer tumors. As for the study in general: Of some 16 invasive breast tumors, more than nine were hormone receptor-positive, HER2-negative. Each sample averaged approximately 9.6-fold read coverage.

Data came from immunoSEQ multiplex PCR; TCRdb stores just in-frame clones and leaves some out. The data show about 72,000 clones, with approximately 79% seen just once and 3.5% held by the top ten. Study-level results: Commonly generated sequences made up most enriched TCRB sequences shared between patients.

The source of this sequence is a person aged 55 to 75 with breast cancer. The specimen sequenced was blood.

The CDR3 region is CASSRDRSANVLTF. Written as DNA, the CDR3 is TGTGCCAGCAGTCGGGACAGGTCGGCCAACGTCCTGACTTTC. The chain combines TRBV2 with TRBJ2-6, with 8 positions matching TRBD1. J gave up 6 bases and V 5 bases, and 3 bases lay outside the gene matches. The CDR3 is 14 residues long. CDR1 and CDR2 (germline): SNHLY, FYNNEI.